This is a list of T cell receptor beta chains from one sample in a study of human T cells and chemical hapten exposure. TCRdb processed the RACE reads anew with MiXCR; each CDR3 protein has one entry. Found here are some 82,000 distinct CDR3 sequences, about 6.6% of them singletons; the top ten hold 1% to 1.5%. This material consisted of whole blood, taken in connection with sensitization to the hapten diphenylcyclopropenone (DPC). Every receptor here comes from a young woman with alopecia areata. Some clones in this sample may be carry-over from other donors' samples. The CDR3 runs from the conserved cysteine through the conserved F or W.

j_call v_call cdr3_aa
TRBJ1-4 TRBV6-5 CASSYLGGWDEKLFF
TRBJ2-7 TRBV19 CASSIGGGPYEQYF
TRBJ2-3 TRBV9 CASSPETASGYTRRSTDTQYF
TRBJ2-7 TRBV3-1 CASSQRTAKLAGGREQYF
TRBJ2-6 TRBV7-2 CASSLFPRTRANVLTF
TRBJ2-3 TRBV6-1 CASSEGLSTDTQYF
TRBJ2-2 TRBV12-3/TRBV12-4 CASSLWGMQGNTGELFF
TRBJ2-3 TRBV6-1 CASSETSGGGGTDTQYF
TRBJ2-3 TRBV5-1 CASSLQTSTDTQYF
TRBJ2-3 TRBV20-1 CSARDPRGGPSDTQYF
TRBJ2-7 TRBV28 CASSRGLSYEQYF
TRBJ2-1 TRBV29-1 CSVATANEQFF
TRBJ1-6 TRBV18 CASSPPLSPLHF
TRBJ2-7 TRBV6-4 CASSEGTGASYEQYF
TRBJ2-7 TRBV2 CASSDSPPYEQYF
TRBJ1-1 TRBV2 CASRLGDRGSNTEAFF